Listed below are T cell receptor beta chains from one sample, sequenced in a study of cytomegalovirus exposure and HLA in healthy donors. The method was immunoSEQ multiplex PCR; TCRdb's version includes in-frame clones alone and lacks a portion of them. This sample has tens of thousands of clones, with around 70% found just once. The sequenced material came from PBMCs. These receptors were obtained from a woman aged 45-59 years in good health and CMV-seropositive. The CDR3 runs from the conserved cysteine through the conserved F or W. Fields, in order: clone size, J gene, V gene, D gene, CDR3 DNA, CDR3 protein. A D gene is named only where the DNA matches it firmly. Clone size appears in some rows only: once, few, many, or a class for an expanded clone.

NA TRBJ1-2 TRBV27 NA TGTGCCAGCAGCCCCTTAGGCCTAGGGGACAAGGGCTCCTATGGCTACACCTTC CASSPLGLGDKGSYGYTF
NA TRBJ2-2 TRBV5-1 TRBD1 TGCGCCAGCAGCGTTACAGGGGTAGGGAACACCGGGGAGCTGTTTTTT CASSVTGVGNTGELFF
NA TRBJ1-2 TRBV19 NA TGTGCCAGTAGTTCTATGGGGGCGGAAAGCTATGGCTACACCTTC CASSSMGAESYGYTF
NA TRBJ1-2 TRBV30 NA TGTGCCTGGAGGGGTTCGGGCTATGGCTACACCTTC CAWRGSGYGYTF
once TRBJ1-6 TRBV2 TRBD1 TGTGCCAGCAGTGTGGTGACAGGGGAGGGGTCACCCCTCCACTTT CASSVVTGEGSPLHF
NA TRBJ1-2 TRBV4-3 TRBD1 TGCGCCAGCAGCCAGGACAGGGTCCCTAACTATGGCTACACCTTC CASSQDRVPNYGYTF
few TRBJ2-7 TRBV20-1 NA TGCAGTGCTACCAGGTCCTACGAGCAGTACTTC CSATRSYEQYF
once TRBJ1-2 TRBV29-1 NA TGCAGCGCCGGTGACAGCAACTATGGCTACACCTTC CSAGDSNYGYTF
NA TRBJ1-2 TRBV6-1 NA TGTGCCAGCTCAGGGGATTATGGCTACACCTTC CASSGDYGYTF
NA TRBJ2-5 TRBV4-1 TRBD2 TGCGCCAGCAGCCCTAGGCGGGAGGGCCAAGAGACCCAGTACTTC CASSPRREGQETQYF
NA TRBJ1-2 TRBV18 TRBD1 TGTGCCAGCTCCATAGGACAGGGGGCTAACTATGGCTACACCTTC CASSIGQGANYGYTF
NA TRBJ2-1 TRBV29-1 NA TGCAGCGTTGAACTCCAGGGTTTGGATGAGCAGTTCTTC CSVELQGLDEQFF
NA TRBJ1-4 TRBV19 NA TGTGCCAGTAGTCCTTCCGCGGGATTAGGTGAAAAACTGTTTTTT CASSPSAGLGEKLFF
NA TRBJ2-1 TRBV12-5 NA TGTGCTAGTGGTTTGGTTGAGGGTGGGCAGTTCTTC CASGLVEGGQFF
NA TRBJ1-5 TRBV7-2 NA TGTGCCAGCAGCTTAATAGGCGGGGGCAATCAGCCCCAGCATTTT CASSLIGGGNQPQHF
NA TRBJ2-3 TRBV11-3 NA TGTGCCAGCAGCTCCACTGGAGATACGCAGTATTTT CASSSTGDTQYF
once TRBJ1-1 TRBV11-2 NA TGTGCCAGCAGCCCCTCGGGGGGCTTGGCCACTGAAGCTTTCTTT CASSPSGGLATEAFF
NA TRBJ2-3 TRBV5-1 TRBD2 TGCGCCAGCAGCGTAGCGGGGGGTCCCACAGATACGCAGTATTTT CASSVAGGPTDTQYF
NA TRBJ1-5 TRBV28 NA TGTGCCAGCAGTGCCTCGTACGGAGGGGCGAGGGGCAATCAGCCCCAGCATTTT CASSASYGGARGNQPQHF
NA TRBJ1-5 TRBV11-2 NA TGTGCCAGCAGCTTAGAACAGGGACAGCCCCAGCATTTT CASSLEQGQPQHF
NA TRBJ1-5 TRBV4-3 TRBD1 TGCGCCAGCAGCCAAGATGACAGGGGATCGCCCTCACAGCCCCAGCATTTT CASSQDDRGSPSQPQHF
NA TRBJ2-3 TRBV2 TRBD1 TGTGCCAGCAGACGGACAGGCACCACAGATACGCAGTATTTT CASRRTGTTDTQYF
NA TRBJ1-4 TRBV7-2 TRBD1 TGTGCCAGCAGCTCTTCACCACCGGGACAGGGAGAAAAACTGTTTTTT CASSSSPPGQGEKLFF
NA TRBJ1-5 TRBV16 NA TGTGCCAGCAGCCGCTGGGGGGAGGATCAGCCCCAGCATTTT CASSRWGEDQPQHF
NA TRBJ2-2 TRBV5-1 NA TGCGCCAGCAGCCCGGACTATCGGCGCACCGGGGAGCTGTTTTTT CASSPDYRRTGELFF
once TRBJ2-7 TRBV5-1 TRBD1 TGCGCCAGCAGCGCCACAGGGGGCAACGAGCAGTACTTC CASSATGGNEQYF
NA TRBJ2-2 TRBV19 NA TGTGCCAGTAGTACTGGACAGACCGGGGAGCTGTTTTTT CASSTGQTGELFF
once TRBJ1-2 TRBV7-9 TRBD1 TGTGCCAGCAGCCCCAACGACAGGGTCCGAGGCTACACCTTC CASSPNDRVRGYTF
NA TRBJ2-5 TRBV5-1 NA TGCGCCAGCAGCGTAAAGGGGCAGGAGACCCAGTACTTC CASSVKGQETQYF
NA TRBJ2-6 TRBV25-1 NA TGTGCCAGCAGCCCGGGACAAAAAGGGGTCGAGGGGGCCAACGTCCTGACTTTC CASSPGQKGVEGANVLTF
NA TRBJ2-5 TRBV9 TRBD2 TGTGCCAGCAGCGTAGTCGCGGGAGGGGAGACCCAGTACTTC CASSVVAGGETQYF
NA TRBJ2-5 TRBV5-8 TRBD1 TGTGCCAGCAGCCTCCAACCGGGACAGCAAGAGACCCAGTACTTC CASSLQPGQQETQYF
NA TRBJ2-7 TRBV2 NA TGTGCCAGCAGTGAAGCGGGCACGACCTACGAGCAGTACTTC CASSEAGTTYEQYF
NA TRBJ2-3 TRBV7-2 TRBD1 TGTGCCACCAAAGAGGGGGCTAGCACAGATACGCAGTATTTT CATKEGASTDTQYF
NA TRBJ1-1 TRBV28 NA TGTGCCAGCACCCCAGGTGGGTCTACTGAAGCTTTCTTT CASTPGGSTEAFF
NA TRBJ2-1 TRBV5-4 NA TGTGCCAGCAGCTTGTGGCCGCCCAATGAGCAGTTCTTC CASSLWPPNEQFF
NA TRBJ2-7 TRBV6-6 TRBD2 TGTGCCAGCAGTTACCAAGGGGAGGGGAGGTACGAGCAGTACTTC CASSYQGEGRYEQYF